The 5 T cell receptor beta chains in this list originate from one sample, sequenced in a study of regulatory T cells in long-lasting Graves disease. As for time point: newly diagnosed GD, antithyroid drugs for less than 3 months. The TCR library used RNA extracted from PBMCs. In building TCR beta libraries, iRepertoire HTBI primers were used together with Arm-PCR of CDR3 regions. TCRdb re-derived calls from the multiplex PCR reads in MiXCR, one entry per CDR3 protein. The sample records about 530,000 distinct CDR3 sequences, 16% being singletons. Another study also made use of these data, one on T cells in Graves' hyperthyroidism and ophthalmopathy.

The sample in question was peripheral blood mononuclear cells (PBMCs), obtained at new diagnosis, from a patient treated with antithyroid drugs. The source of these receptors is a woman aged 35 to 59 with Graves disease.

J is TRBJ2-7 and V is TRBV7-8; 7 bases map to TRBD2. V lost 7 bases, J lost 0 bases, and 12 bases stayed unmatched. CDR1 and CDR2 from the germline V gene are SGHVS and FQNEAQ. The CDR3 length is 16 residues. CDR3 coding DNA: TGTGCCAGCAACCCCGCTGGGGGGGGGGTCTCCTACGAGCAGTACTTC. Protein sequence: CASNPAGGGVSYEQYF. The full variable domain, completed using reference TRBV7-8 and TRBJ2-7, is GAGVSQSPRYKVAKRGQDVALRCDPISGHVSLFWYQQALGQGPEFLTYFQNEAQLDKSGLPSDRFFAERPEGSVSTLKIQRTQQEDSAVYLCASNPAGGGVSYEQYFGPGTRLTVT.

As regards this clonotype: The final CDR3 position lacks the conserved phenylalanine or tryptophan, pointing to a likely read error. The rearrangement links TRBV10-1 to TRBJ1-2, with D hard to call. CDR1 and CDR2 from the germline V gene are WNHNN and SYGVQD (reference sequence). The CDR3 length is 15 residues. The CDR3 region has the DNA TGTGCCAGCAGTAACCCCAACGGTGGGCCCTATGGCTACACCTCC. Its protein is CASSNPNGGPYGYTS.

This clonotype was detected a few times. The rearrangement links TRBV12-3 or TRBV12-4 to TRBJ1-3; no clear D gene. The CDR3 extends over 16 amino acids. V was trimmed by 8 bases and J by 0 bases, leaving 17 bases between them. CDR3 in DNA: TGTGCCAGCTCAATGGGCTCCACATACTCTGGAAACACCATATATTTT. Its translation is CASSMGSTYSGNTIYF.

This clonotype was counted ten times or more. V and J are TRBV11-2 and TRBJ2-5, with TRBD2 matching over 13 bases. The V segment lost 5 bases and the J segment 4 bases; nucleotides outside the gene matches: 4. Germline V gene data show CDR1 as SGHAT and CDR2 as FQNNGV. The CDR3 is 15 amino acids. Written as DNA, the CDR3 is TGTGCCAGCAGCAGACTAGCGGGGGGCTCAGAGACCCAGTACTTC. Encoded protein: CASSRLAGGSETQYF. The full variable domain, in which reference TRBV11-2 and TRBJ2-5 provide the parts outside the CDR3, is EAGVAQSPRYKIIEKRQSVAFWCNPISGHATLYWYQQILGQGPKLLIQFQNNGVVDDSQLPKDRFSAERLKGVDSTLKIQPAKLEDSAVYLCASSRLAGGSETQYFGPGTRLLVL.

This clonotype was counted at least ten times. This chain uses TRBV11-3 with TRBJ2-1, with D tentatively TRBD2 (7 bases). CDR1 is SGHNT and CDR2 is YENEEA in the germline V gene. This CDR3 is 15 amino acids long. V was clipped by 1 base and J by 9 bases, with 16 bases between them. The DNA for the CDR3 is TGTGCCAGCAGCTTAGTTGCGGGGGCTAGGGCTGAGCAGTTCTTC. Its translation is CASSLVAGARAEQFF.